This paragraph reports one T cell receptor (beta chain). MiXCR, applied by TCRdb to the 5' RACE reads, yields one record per CDR3 protein. This table holds fewer than 450,000 distinct CDR3 sequences, 20% to 25% found once. The sample belongs to a study of T-cell memory formation after mild COVID-19. Germline V lookup: CDR1 SGHVS, CDR2 FQNEAQ. The CDR3 is made up of 14 amino acids. The ends were cut back, 2 bases at V and 7 bases at J, with 12 bases in the middle. The sample comprised PBMCs or a T cell subset sorted from them (not recorded which). The TCR was taken from an adult woman who had mild COVID-19 (a few samples of this study predate the infection). Cell type and time point are not known. The J gene is TRBJ2-1, the V gene TRBV7-8; D unclear. The CDR3 loop reads CASSLYPIRNEQFF. CDR3 nucleotide sequence: TGTGCCAGCAGCTTATACCCCATCCGGAATGAGCAGTTCTTC.